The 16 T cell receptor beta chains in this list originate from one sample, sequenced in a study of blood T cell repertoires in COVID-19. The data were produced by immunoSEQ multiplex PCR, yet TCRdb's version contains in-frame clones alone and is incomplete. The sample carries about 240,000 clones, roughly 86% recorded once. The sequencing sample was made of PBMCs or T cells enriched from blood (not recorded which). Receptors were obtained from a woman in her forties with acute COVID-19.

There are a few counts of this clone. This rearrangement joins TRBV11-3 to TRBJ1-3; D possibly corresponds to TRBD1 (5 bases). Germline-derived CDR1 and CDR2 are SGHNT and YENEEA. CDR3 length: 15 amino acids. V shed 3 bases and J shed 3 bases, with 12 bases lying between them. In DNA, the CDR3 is TGTGCCAGCAGCTTGAAGCGACAGTATGGAAACACCATATATTTT. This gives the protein CASSLKRQYGNTIYF.

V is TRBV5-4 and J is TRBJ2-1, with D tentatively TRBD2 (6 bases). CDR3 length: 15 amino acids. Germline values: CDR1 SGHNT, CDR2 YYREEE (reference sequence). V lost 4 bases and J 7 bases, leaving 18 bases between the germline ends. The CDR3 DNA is TGTGCCAGCAGCAAGCCGGGGACGGAGGGGAATGAGCAGTTCTTC. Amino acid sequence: CASSKPGTEGNEQFF.

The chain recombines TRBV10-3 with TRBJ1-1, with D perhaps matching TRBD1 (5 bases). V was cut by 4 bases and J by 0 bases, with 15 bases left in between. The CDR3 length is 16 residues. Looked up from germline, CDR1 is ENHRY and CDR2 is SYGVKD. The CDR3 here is CAISARREGMNTEAFF. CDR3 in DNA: TGTGCCATCAGTGCCCGGCGGGAGGGGATGAACACTGAAGCTTTCTTT.

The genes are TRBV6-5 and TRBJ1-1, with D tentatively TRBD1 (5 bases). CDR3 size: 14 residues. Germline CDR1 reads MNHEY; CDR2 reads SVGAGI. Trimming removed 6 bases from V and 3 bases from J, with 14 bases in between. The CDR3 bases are TGTGCCAGCAGGGGGCCGGCTCAGGACACTGAAGCTTTCTTT. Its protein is CASRGPAQDTEAFF.

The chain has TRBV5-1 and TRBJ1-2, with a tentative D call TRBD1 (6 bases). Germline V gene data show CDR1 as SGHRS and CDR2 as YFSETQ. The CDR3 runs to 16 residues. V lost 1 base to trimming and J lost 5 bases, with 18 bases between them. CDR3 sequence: CASSLSSGGHLYGYTF. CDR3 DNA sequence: TGCGCCAGCAGCTTGTCCTCTGGGGGACACCTTTATGGCTACACCTTC.

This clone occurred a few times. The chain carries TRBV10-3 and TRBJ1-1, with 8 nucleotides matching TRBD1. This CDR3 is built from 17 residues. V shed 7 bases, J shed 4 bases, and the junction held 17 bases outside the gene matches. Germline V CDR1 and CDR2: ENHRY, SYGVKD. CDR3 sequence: CAIMVRTGPTRGTEAFF. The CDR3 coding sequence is TGTGCCATCATGGTAAGGACAGGGCCTACTCGGGGCACTGAAGCTTTCTTT.

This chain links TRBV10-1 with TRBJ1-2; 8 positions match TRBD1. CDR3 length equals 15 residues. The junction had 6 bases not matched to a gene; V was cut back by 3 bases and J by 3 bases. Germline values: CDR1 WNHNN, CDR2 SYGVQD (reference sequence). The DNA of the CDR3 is TGCGCCAGCAGTGATGTGGACAGGGCCTACTATGGCTACACCTTC. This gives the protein CASSDVDRAYYGYTF.

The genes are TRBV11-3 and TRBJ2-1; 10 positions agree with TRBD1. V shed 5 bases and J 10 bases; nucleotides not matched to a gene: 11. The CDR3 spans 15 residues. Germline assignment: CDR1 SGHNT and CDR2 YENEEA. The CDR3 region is CASSLTGGGRYEQFF. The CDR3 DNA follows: TGTGCCAGCAGCCTGACAGGGGGCGGGCGATACGAGCAGTTCTTC.

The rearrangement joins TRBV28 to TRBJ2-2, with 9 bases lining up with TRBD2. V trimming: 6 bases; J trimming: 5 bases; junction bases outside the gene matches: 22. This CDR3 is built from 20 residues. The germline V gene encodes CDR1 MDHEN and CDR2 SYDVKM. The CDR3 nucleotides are TGTGCCAGCAGCCCCGTCGCGCTTAGCGGGAGTGTTTTGAATACCGGGGAGCTGTTTTTT. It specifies CASSPVALSGSVLNTGELFF.

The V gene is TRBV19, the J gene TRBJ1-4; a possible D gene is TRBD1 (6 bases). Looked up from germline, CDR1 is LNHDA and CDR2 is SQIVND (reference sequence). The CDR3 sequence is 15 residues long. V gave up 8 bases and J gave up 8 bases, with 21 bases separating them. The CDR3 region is CASCFLGQPWEKLFF. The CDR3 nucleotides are TGTGCCAGTTGTTTTTTAGGACAGCCGTGGGAAAAACTGTTTTTT.

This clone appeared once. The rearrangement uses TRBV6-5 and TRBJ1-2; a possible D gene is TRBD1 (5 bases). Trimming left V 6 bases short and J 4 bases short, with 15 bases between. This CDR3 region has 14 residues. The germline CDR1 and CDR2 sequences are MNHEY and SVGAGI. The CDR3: CASRSGGSPYGYTF. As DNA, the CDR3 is TGTGCCAGCAGATCTGGGGGGAGCCCCTATGGCTACACCTTC.

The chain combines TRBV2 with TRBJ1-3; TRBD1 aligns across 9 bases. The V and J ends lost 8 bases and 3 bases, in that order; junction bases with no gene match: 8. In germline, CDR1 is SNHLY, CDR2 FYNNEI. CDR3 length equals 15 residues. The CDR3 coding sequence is TGTGCCAGCGGGGACCGGACAGGGGTTGGAAACACCATATATTTT. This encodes CASGDRTGVGNTIYF.

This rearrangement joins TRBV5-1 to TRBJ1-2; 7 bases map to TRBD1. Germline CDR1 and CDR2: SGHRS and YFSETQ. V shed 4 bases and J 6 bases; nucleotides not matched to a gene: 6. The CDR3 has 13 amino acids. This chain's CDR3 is CASSLGTENGYTF. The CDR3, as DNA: TGCGCCAGCAGCCTCGGGACAGAGAATGGCTACACCTTC.

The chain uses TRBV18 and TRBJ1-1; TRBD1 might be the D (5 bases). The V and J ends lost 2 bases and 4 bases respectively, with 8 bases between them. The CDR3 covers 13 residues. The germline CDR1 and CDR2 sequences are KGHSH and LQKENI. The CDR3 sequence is CASSPDQGTEAFF. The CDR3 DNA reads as TGTGCCAGCTCACCAGATCAGGGCACTGAAGCTTTCTTT. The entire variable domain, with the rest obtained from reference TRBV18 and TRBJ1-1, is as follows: NAGVMQNPRHLVRRRGQEARLRCSPMKGHSHVYWYRQLPEEGLKFMVYLQKENIIDESGMPKERFSAEFPKEGPSILRIQQVVRGDSAAYFCASSPDQGTEAFFGQGTRLTVV.

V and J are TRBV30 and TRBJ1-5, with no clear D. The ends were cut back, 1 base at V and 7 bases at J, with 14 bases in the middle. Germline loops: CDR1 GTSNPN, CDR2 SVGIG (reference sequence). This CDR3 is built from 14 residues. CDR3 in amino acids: CAWSGSLASQPQHF. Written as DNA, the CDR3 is TGTGCCTGGAGTGGGTCCTTGGCTAGCCAGCCCCAGCATTTT. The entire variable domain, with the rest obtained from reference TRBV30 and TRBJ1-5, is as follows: SQTIHQWPATLVQPVGSPLSLECTVEGTSNPNLYWYRQAAGRGLQLLFYSVGIGQISSEVPQNLSASRPQDRQFILSSKKLLLSDSGFYLCAWSGSLASQPQHFGDGTRLSIL.

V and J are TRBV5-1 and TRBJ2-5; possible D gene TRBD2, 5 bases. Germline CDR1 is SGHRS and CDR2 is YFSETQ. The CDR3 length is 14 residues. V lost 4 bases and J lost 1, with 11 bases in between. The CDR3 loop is CASSEASSQETQYF. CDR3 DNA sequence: TGCGCCAGCAGCGAAGCTAGCTCCCAAGAGACCCAGTACTTC.